What follows describes a single TCR beta chain. The antigen remains undetermined. Second-dose intervals near 4 or 12 weeks were combined. Assay used: immunoSEQ multiplex PCR; TCRdb lists only in-frame clones, some missing. The sample shows 83,000 or so clones, about nine tenths of them seen only once. These data originate in a study of T cell responses to AZD1222 COVID-19 vaccine. The CDR3 is 13 amino acids. The V gene end was trimmed by 2 bases and the J gene end by 5 bases; junction bases not matched to a gene: 5. From germline, CDR1 is GTSNPN and CDR2 SVGIG (reference sequence). General study results and limits: Receipt of two AZD1222 doses was followed by a rise in Spike-specific TCR breadth and depth. CD4 TCRs linked to vaccination spanned spike, dominating at 160-218 and 743-854.

The clonotype comes from an adult who received the AZD1222 COVID-19 vaccine. The V gene is TRBV30, the J gene TRBJ2-5; 7 bases match TRBD2. Sequencing was performed on peripheral blood, taken 28 days after the second AZD1222 dose. The DNA of the CDR3 is TGTGCCTGGAGTTTCGTGGGAGGGGAGACCCAGTACTTC. It translates to CAWSFVGGETQYF.